A selection of T cell receptor beta chains follows, all from one sample in a study of OX40 agonist ivuxolimab in advanced cancers. Some clones are missing from TCRdb's copy, which holds only in-frame ones; the method was immunoSEQ multiplex PCR. The table lists under 50,000 clones, approximately 90% of them singletons. The source material was CD4+ or CD8+ T cells sorted from blood, sampled in a trial of the OX40 agonist ivuxolimab. These receptors were taken from an adult with an advanced solid tumor such as melanoma, head and neck, liver or kidney cancer. Both conserved end residues are part of each CDR3. Each record gives: V gene, D gene, clone size, J gene, CDR3 protein, CDR3 DNA. D genes are given only for firm matches. The size field is filled for only some rows; it gives once, few, many or a size class.

v_call: TRBV7-3; d_call: NA; clone_size: NA; j_call: TRBJ1-6; cdr3_aa: CASSLGTFNSPLHF; cdr3_nt: TGTGCCAGCAGCTTAGGGACGTTTAATTCACCCCTCCACTTT
v_call: TRBV6-4; d_call: NA; clone_size: NA; j_call: TRBJ2-1; cdr3_aa: CASSPQQEHNEQFF; cdr3_nt: TGTGCCAGCAGCCCACAACAGGAACACAATGAGCAGTTCTTC
v_call: TRBV6-1; d_call: NA; clone_size: NA; j_call: TRBJ2-5; cdr3_aa: CASSEGETQYF; cdr3_nt: TGTGCCAGCAGTGAAGGTGAGACCCAGTACTTC
v_call: TRBV11-3; d_call: NA; clone_size: NA; j_call: TRBJ2-7; cdr3_aa: CASSLNYGSSYEQYF; cdr3_nt: TGTGCCAGCAGCTTAAATTACGGGAGCTCCTACGAGCAGTACTTC
v_call: TRBV28; d_call: NA; clone_size: once; j_call: TRBJ1-2; cdr3_aa: CASSFYLGGGYTF; cdr3_nt: TGTGCCAGCAGTTTTTATTTAGGGGGTGGCTACACCTTC
v_call: TRBV25-1; d_call: TRBD1; clone_size: NA; j_call: TRBJ1-3; cdr3_aa: CASSDSRTGLSRNTIYF; cdr3_nt: TGTGCCAGCAGTGACTCCCGGACAGGTCTCTCTCGGAACACCATATATTTT
v_call: TRBV19; d_call: NA; clone_size: NA; j_call: TRBJ1-1; cdr3_aa: CASRTNSGVDTEAFF; cdr3_nt: TGTGCCAGTAGGACCAACTCCGGGGTAGACACTGAAGCTTTCTTT
v_call: TRBV9; d_call: NA; clone_size: NA; j_call: TRBJ2-2; cdr3_aa: CASSVTPSANTGELFF; cdr3_nt: TGTGCCAGCAGCGTAACACCCTCCGCGAACACCGGGGAGCTGTTTTTT
v_call: TRBV5-1; d_call: TRBD1; clone_size: NA; j_call: TRBJ2-4; cdr3_aa: CASSPRDRLAKNIQYF; cdr3_nt: TGCGCCAGCAGCCCCCGGGACAGGTTAGCCAAAAACATTCAGTACTTC
v_call: TRBV27; d_call: TRBD2; clone_size: once; j_call: TRBJ2-2; cdr3_aa: CASSSPLLPGGAGELFF; cdr3_nt: TGTGCCAGCAGTTCCCCCCTCTTGCCGGGGGGGGCCGGGGAGCTGTTTTTT
v_call: TRBV7-7; d_call: NA; clone_size: NA; j_call: TRBJ2-1; cdr3_aa: CASSLGTAYNEQFF; cdr3_nt: TGTGCTAGCAGCTTAGGGACGGCATACAATGAGCAGTTCTTC
v_call: TRBV13; d_call: TRBD1; clone_size: NA; j_call: TRBJ1-4; cdr3_aa: CASAPTGQGGEKLFF; cdr3_nt: TGTGCCAGCGCCCCAACGGGACAGGGAGGTGAAAAACTGTTTTTT
v_call: TRBV20-1; d_call: NA; clone_size: NA; j_call: TRBJ1-5; cdr3_aa: CSAGDMPQHF; cdr3_nt: TGCAGTGCTGGAGACATGCCCCAGCATTTT
v_call: TRBV5-4; d_call: TRBD1; clone_size: NA; j_call: TRBJ1-2; cdr3_aa: CASSGYRDRTYGYTF; cdr3_nt: TGTGCCAGCAGCGGATACCGGGACAGAACCTATGGCTACACCTTC
v_call: TRBV2; d_call: NA; clone_size: NA; j_call: TRBJ1-5; cdr3_aa: CASRGGRDNQPQHF; cdr3_nt: TGTGCCTCACGGGGGGGCCGTGACAATCAGCCCCAGCATTTT
v_call: TRBV27; d_call: NA; clone_size: NA; j_call: TRBJ2-7; cdr3_aa: CASRLPGRGEQYF; cdr3_nt: TGTGCCAGCAGGCTACCGGGGCGAGGGGAGCAGTACTTC
v_call: TRBV6-5; d_call: NA; clone_size: NA; j_call: TRBJ2-7; cdr3_aa: CATRGPGEKQYF; cdr3_nt: TGTGCCACCCGCGGCCCCGGGGAAAAGCAGTACTTC
v_call: TRBV14; d_call: TRBD1; clone_size: NA; j_call: TRBJ1-1; cdr3_aa: CASSRRDRNTEAFF; cdr3_nt: TGTGCCAGCAGCCGCCGGGACAGGAACACTGAAGCTTTCTTT
v_call: TRBV28; d_call: TRBD2; clone_size: NA; j_call: TRBJ2-2; cdr3_aa: CASSRLRVSGGLRELFF; cdr3_nt: TGTGCCAGCAGTCGACTACGGGTTAGCGGGGGTCTCAGGGAGCTGTTTTTT
v_call: TRBV7-9; d_call: NA; clone_size: NA; j_call: TRBJ2-7; cdr3_aa: CASSLGTNYEQYF; cdr3_nt: TGTGCCAGCAGCTTAGGGACAAACTACGAGCAGTACTTC
v_call: TRBV5-6; d_call: TRBD1; clone_size: NA; j_call: TRBJ2-7; cdr3_aa: CASSLGQGRNEQYF; cdr3_nt: TGTGCCAGCAGCTTGGGACAGGGGAGGAACGAGCAGTACTTC
v_call: TRBV18; d_call: NA; clone_size: NA; j_call: TRBJ2-5; cdr3_aa: CASSPTVYKETQYF; cdr3_nt: TGTGCCAGCTCACCGACTGTATATAAAGAGACCCAGTACTTC
v_call: TRBV11-2; d_call: TRBD2; clone_size: NA; j_call: TRBJ2-5; cdr3_aa: CASSSTPLRGTRETQYF; cdr3_nt: TGTGCCAGCAGCTCAACCCCACTGAGGGGGACTAGAGAGACCCAGTACTTC
v_call: TRBV6-5; d_call: TRBD1; clone_size: NA; j_call: TRBJ2-2; cdr3_aa: CASSYDRETGELFF; cdr3_nt: TGTGCCAGCAGTTACGACAGGGAAACCGGGGAGCTGTTTTTT
v_call: TRBV5-6; d_call: NA; clone_size: NA; j_call: TRBJ1-3; cdr3_aa: CASSPSALGTLRNTIYF; cdr3_nt: TGTGCCAGCAGCCCCTCGGCTCTCGGGACCCTTCGAAACACCATATATTTT
v_call: TRBV21-1; d_call: NA; clone_size: NA; j_call: TRBJ1-4; cdr3_aa: CASSKQDRGNEKLFF; cdr3_nt: TGTGCCAGCAGCAAGCAAGACAGGGGTAATGAAAAACTGTTTTTT
v_call: TRBV4-1; d_call: NA; clone_size: NA; j_call: TRBJ1-5; cdr3_aa: CASSQQGSNQPQHF; cdr3_nt: TGCGCCAGCAGCCAACAGGGGAGCAATCAGCCCCAGCATTTT
v_call: TRBV7-2; d_call: NA; clone_size: NA; j_call: TRBJ2-5; cdr3_aa: CASSSSWETQYF; cdr3_nt: TGTGCCAGCAGCTCAAGCTGGGAGACCCAGTACTTC
v_call: TRBV18; d_call: NA; clone_size: NA; j_call: TRBJ2-5; cdr3_aa: CASSEGQETQYF; cdr3_nt: TGTGCCAGCTCAGAGGGCCAAGAGACCCAGTACTTC
v_call: TRBV7-9; d_call: TRBD2; clone_size: NA; j_call: TRBJ2-7; cdr3_aa: CASSETSGSYEQYF; cdr3_nt: TGTGCCAGCAGCGAGACTAGCGGGTCCTACGAGCAGTACTTC
v_call: TRBV10-3; d_call: TRBD1; clone_size: NA; j_call: TRBJ2-7; cdr3_aa: CAISGAGRGTNEQYF; cdr3_nt: TGTGCCATCAGTGGCGCGGGCAGGGGGACCAACGAGCAGTACTTC
v_call: TRBV4-3; d_call: TRBD2; clone_size: NA; j_call: TRBJ2-1; cdr3_aa: CASSLGLAGYNEQFF; cdr3_nt: TGCGCCAGCAGCCTCGGACTAGCGGGATACAATGAGCAGTTCTTC
v_call: TRBV10-2; d_call: NA; clone_size: NA; j_call: TRBJ1-2; cdr3_aa: CASSGYGGPNYGYTF; cdr3_nt: TGCGCCAGCAGTGGTTATGGGGGTCCTAACTATGGCTACACCTTC
v_call: TRBV5-1; d_call: NA; clone_size: many; j_call: TRBJ1-2; cdr3_aa: CASSLEGTRKGYGYTF; cdr3_nt: TGCGCCAGCAGCTTGGAAGGGACCCGAAAAGGGTATGGCTACACCTTC
v_call: TRBV5-1; d_call: TRBD2; clone_size: NA; j_call: TRBJ2-2; cdr3_aa: CASSFAGGGTGELFF; cdr3_nt: TGCGCCAGCAGCTTCGCGGGAGGAGGGACCGGGGAGCTGTTTTTT
v_call: TRBV4-2; d_call: NA; clone_size: NA; j_call: TRBJ2-2; cdr3_aa: CASSQDLAGANTGELFF; cdr3_nt: TGTGCCAGCAGCCAAGATTTGGCAGGAGCGAACACCGGGGAGCTGTTTTTT
v_call: TRBV7-8; d_call: NA; clone_size: NA; j_call: TRBJ2-1; cdr3_aa: CASSLWSSLEATEQFF; cdr3_nt: TGTGCCAGCAGCTTATGGTCCAGCCTAGAAGCCACTGAGCAGTTCTTC
v_call: TRBV2; d_call: NA; clone_size: NA; j_call: TRBJ2-1; cdr3_aa: CASSERRGNNEQLF; cdr3_nt: TGTGCCAGCAGTGAACGACGGGGCAACAATGAGCAGCTCTTC
v_call: TRBV2; d_call: TRBD1; clone_size: NA; j_call: TRBJ1-5; cdr3_aa: CASSPGQGYQPQHF; cdr3_nt: TGTGCCAGCAGCCCCGGACAGGGATATCAGCCCCAGCATTTT